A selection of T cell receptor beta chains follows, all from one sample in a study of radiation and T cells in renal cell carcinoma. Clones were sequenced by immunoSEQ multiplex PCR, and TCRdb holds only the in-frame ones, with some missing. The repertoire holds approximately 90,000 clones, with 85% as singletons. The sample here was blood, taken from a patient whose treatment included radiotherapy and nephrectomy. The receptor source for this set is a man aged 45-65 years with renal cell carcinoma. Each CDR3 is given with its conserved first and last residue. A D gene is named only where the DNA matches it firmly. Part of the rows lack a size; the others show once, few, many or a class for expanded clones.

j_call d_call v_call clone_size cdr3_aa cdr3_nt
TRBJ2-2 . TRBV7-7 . CASSSQSSGELFF TGTGCTAGCAGTTCACAGAGCAGCGGGGAGCTGTTTTTT
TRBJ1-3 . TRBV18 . CASSPGFGNTIYF TGTGCCAGCTCACCAGGGTTTGGAAACACCATATATTTT
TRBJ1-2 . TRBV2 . CASSKSYYGYTF TGTGCCAGCAGTAAATCCTACTATGGCTACACCTTC
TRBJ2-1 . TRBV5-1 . CASSLVASTDNEQFF TGCGCCAGCAGCTTGGTCGCTAGCACTGACAATGAGCAGTTCTTC
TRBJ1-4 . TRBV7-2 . CASSPQTAFNEKLFF TGTGCCAGCAGCCCCCAGACAGCCTTTAATGAAAAACTGTTTTTT
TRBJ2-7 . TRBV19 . CASSIAGGDVSYEQYF TGTGCCAGTAGTATAGCTGGAGGGGATGTTTCTTACGAGCAGTACTTC
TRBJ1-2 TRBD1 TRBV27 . CASRDAGTGPIGYTF TGTGCCAGCAGAGATGCCGGGACAGGGCCCATTGGCTACACCTTC
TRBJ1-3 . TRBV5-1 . CASSPTGGNTIYF TGCGCCAGCAGCCCCACAGGGGGAAACACCATATATTTT
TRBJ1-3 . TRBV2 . CASSGDRGNTIYF TGTGCCAGCAGTGGAGACAGGGGAAACACCATATATTTT
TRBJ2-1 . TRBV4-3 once CASSQDHQGEPYNEQFF TGCGCCAGCAGCCAAGACCATCAAGGGGAGCCCTACAATGAGCAGTTCTTC
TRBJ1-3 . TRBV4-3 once CASSQGITASGNTIYF TGCGCCAGCAGCCAAGGGATTACAGCTTCTGGAAACACCATATATTTT
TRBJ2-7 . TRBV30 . CAWTFSYEQYF TGTGCCTGGACGTTCTCCTACGAGCAGTACTTC
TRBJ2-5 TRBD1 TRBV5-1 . CASSGTGLETQYF TGCGCCAGCAGTGGGACAGGTTTAGAGACCCAGTACTTC
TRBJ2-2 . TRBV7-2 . CASSSQGGSGELFF TGTGCCAGCAGCTCACAGGGAGGTTCCGGGGAGCTGTTTTTT
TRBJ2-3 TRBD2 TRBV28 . CASSTMALAGGTDTQYF TGTGCCAGCAGCACCATGGCCCTAGCGGGAGGCACAGATACGCAGTATTTT
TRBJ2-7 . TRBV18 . CASSPQGGDYEQYF TGTGCCAGCTCACCCCAGGGGGGGGATTACGAGCAGTACTTC
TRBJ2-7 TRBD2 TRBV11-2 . CASSLDSSGGLYEQYF TGTGCCAGCAGCTTAGATTCTAGCGGGGGGCTCTACGAGCAGTACTTC
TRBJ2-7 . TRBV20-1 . CSALGRHEQYF TGCAGTGCCCTCGGACGGCACGAGCAGTACTTC
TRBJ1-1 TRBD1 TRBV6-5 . CASSNRGWDTEAFF TGTGCCAGCAGTAACAGGGGATGGGACACTGAAGCTTTCTTT
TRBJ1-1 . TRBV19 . CASSIVEGGSTEAFF TGTGCCAGTAGTATAGTGGAGGGCGGGAGCACTGAAGCTTTCTTT
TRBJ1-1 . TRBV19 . CASSIRGPESEAFF TGTGCCAGTAGTATCAGGGGTCCCGAGAGTGAAGCTTTCTTT
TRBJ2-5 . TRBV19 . CASSIDVNRDCDF TGTGCCAGTAGTATAGATGTCAACCGGGACTGCGACTTC
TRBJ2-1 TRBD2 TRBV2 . CASRGGTSGINEQFF TGTGCCAGCAGGGGGGGGACTAGCGGGATCAATGAGCAGTTCTTC
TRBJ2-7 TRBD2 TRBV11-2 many CASSLDRGLAGAGYEQYF TGTGCCAGCAGCTTAGATAGGGGTCTAGCGGGGGCAGGCTACGAGCAGTACTTC
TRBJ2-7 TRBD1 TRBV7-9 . CASSWDRFYEQYF TGTGCCAGCAGCTGGGACAGGTTCTACGAGCAGTACTTC
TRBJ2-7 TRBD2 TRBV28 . CASSSLWGEGVYEQYF TGTGCCAGCAGTTCTCTCTGGGGGGAGGGAGTGTACGAGCAGTACTTC
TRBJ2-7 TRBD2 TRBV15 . CATSRDRAGGPGEQYF TGTGCCACCAGCAGAGATCGCGCGGGAGGGCCAGGAGAGCAGTACTTC
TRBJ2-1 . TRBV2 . CASKEYNEQFF TGTGCCAGCAAGGAGTACAATGAGCAGTTCTTC
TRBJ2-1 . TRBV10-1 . CASSEPAGNNEQFF TGCGCCAGCAGTGAGCCCGCGGGAAACAATGAGCAGTTCTTC
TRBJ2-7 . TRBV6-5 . CASSPAYEQYF TGTGCCAGCAGTCCCGCCTACGAGCAGTACTTC
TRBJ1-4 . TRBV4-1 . CASSLRQDLTNEKLFF TGCGCCAGCAGCCTGAGACAGGACCTAACTAATGAAAAACTGTTTTTT
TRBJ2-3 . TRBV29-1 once CSVAAASTDTQYF TGCAGCGTTGCTGCGGCTAGCACAGATACGCAGTATTTT
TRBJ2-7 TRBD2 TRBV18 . CASSPGLAGTYEQYF TGTGCCAGCTCACCGGGACTAGCGGGAACCTACGAGCAGTACTTC
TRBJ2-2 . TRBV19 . CASRMWETGELFF TGTGCCAGTAGGATGTGGGAAACCGGGGAGCTGTTTTTT
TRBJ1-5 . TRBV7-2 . CASSVSGDQPQHF TGTGCCAGCAGCGTGTCGGGCGACCAGCCCCAGCATTTT
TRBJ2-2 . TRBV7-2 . CASSLPRGQTNTGELFF TGTGCCAGCAGCTTGCCAAGGGGACAAACGAACACCGGGGAGCTGTTTTTT
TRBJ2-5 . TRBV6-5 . CASSYHSEETQYF TGTGCCAGCAGTTATCACTCCGAAGAGACCCAGTACTTC
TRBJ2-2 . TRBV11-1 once CASSFDGELFF TGTGCCAGCAGCTTCGACGGGGAGCTGTTTTTT
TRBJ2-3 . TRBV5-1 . CASSLVQGGDTQYF TGCGCCAGCAGCTTAGTCCAGGGGGGAGATACGCAGTATTTT
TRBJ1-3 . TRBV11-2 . CASSDRPGNTIYF TGTGCCAGCAGCGATAGACCTGGAAACACCATATATTTT
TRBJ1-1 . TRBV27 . CASSLFGAVSGEAFF TGTGCCAGCAGTTTATTTGGTGCGGTTTCTGGTGAAGCTTTCTTT
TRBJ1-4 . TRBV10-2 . CASSDAGVGEKLFF TGCGCCAGCAGTGATGCAGGGGTCGGTGAAAAACTGTTTTTT
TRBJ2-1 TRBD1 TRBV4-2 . CASSQGLTSNRGNEQFF TGTGCCAGCAGCCAAGGTTTAACGTCGAACAGGGGAAATGAGCAGTTCTTC
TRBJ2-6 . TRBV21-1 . CASSKGPQGAQVSGANVLTF TGTGCCAGCAGCAAAGGGCCTCAGGGGGCGCAGGTCTCTGGGGCCAACGTCCTGACTTTC
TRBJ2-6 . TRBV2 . CASSVGGGANVLTF TGTGCCAGCAGTGTGGGCGGTGGGGCCAACGTCCTGACTTTC